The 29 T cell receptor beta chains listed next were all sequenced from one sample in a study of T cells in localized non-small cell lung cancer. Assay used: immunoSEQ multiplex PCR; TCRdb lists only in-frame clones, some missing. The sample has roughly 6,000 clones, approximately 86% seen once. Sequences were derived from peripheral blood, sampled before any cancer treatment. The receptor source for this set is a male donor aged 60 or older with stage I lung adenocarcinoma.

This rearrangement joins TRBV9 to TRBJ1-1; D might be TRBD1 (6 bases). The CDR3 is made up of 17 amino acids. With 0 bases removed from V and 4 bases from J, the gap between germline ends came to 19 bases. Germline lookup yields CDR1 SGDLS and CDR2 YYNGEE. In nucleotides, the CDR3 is TGTGCCAGCAGCGTAGAGGCCCCTCCAGGGGTGGGCACTGAAGCTTTCTTT. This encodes CASSVEAPPGVGTEAFF.

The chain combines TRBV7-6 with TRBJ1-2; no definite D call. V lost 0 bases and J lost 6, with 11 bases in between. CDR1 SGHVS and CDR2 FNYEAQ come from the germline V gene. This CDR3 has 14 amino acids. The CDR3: CASSLAQTVDGYTF. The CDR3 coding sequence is TGTGCCAGCAGCTTAGCGCAGACCGTGGATGGCTACACCTTC.

DNA for the CDR3: TGTGCCTGGAGCCGGGGACACGGGGAGCAGTACGTC. Residues: CAWSRGHGEQYV. The chain recombines TRBV30 with TRBJ2-7; weak D call: TRBD1 (6 bases). Per germline, CDR1 GTSNPN and CDR2 SVGIG (reference sequence). This CDR3 comprises 12 residues. The V gene lost 3 bases and the J gene lost 7 bases, with 13 bases spanning the gap.

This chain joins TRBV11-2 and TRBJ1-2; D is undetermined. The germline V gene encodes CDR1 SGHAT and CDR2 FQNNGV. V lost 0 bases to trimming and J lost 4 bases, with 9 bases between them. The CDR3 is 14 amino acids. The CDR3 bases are TGTGCCAGCAGCTTAGACGGAGGTACCTATGGCTACACCTTC. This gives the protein CASSLDGGTYGYTF.

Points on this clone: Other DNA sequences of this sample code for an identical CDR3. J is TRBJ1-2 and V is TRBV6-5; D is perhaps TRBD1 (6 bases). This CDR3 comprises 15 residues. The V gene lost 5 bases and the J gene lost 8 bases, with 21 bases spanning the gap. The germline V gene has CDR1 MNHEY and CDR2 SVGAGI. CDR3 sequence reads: CASSGGRGASSGYTF. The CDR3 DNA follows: TGTGCCAGCAGTGGGGGGCGGGGGGCTTCGAGCGGCTACACCTTC.

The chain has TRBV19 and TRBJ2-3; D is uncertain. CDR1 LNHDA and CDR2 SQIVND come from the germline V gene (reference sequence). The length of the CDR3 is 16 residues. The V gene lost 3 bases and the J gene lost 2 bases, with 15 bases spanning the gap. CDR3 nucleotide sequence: TGTGCCAGTAGTATTGGTGGGAAGGTCTTCACAGATACGCAGTATTTT. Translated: CASSIGGKVFTDTQYF.

The DNA for the CDR3 is TGTGCTAGTAAAGGGGGATCTGGGGCCAACGTCCTGACTTTC. Its protein product is CASKGGSGANVLTF. The chain combines TRBV12-5 with TRBJ2-6, with D possibly being TRBD1 (6 bases). Germline-derived CDR1 and CDR2 are LGHNT and FRNRAP. This CDR3 contains 14 residues. Trimming removed 8 bases at V and 1 base at J, with 9 bases between.

CDR3 DNA: TGTGCCAGCAGCGTTCGGTACGGCGAGGCTGAAGCTTTCTTT. Its translation: CASSVRYGEAEAFF. J is TRBJ1-1 and V is TRBV9; D gene unclear. Trimming pared 2 bases from V and 6 bases from J, leaving 14 bases between. The CDR3 is made up of 14 amino acids. Germline V lookup: CDR1 SGDLS, CDR2 YYNGEE.

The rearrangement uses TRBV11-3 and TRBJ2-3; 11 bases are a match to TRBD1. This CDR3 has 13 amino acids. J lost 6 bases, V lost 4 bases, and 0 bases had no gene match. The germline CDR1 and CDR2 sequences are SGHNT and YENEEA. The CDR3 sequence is CASSWTGGDTQYF. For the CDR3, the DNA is TGTGCCAGCAGCTGGACAGGGGGCGATACGCAGTATTTT.

CDR3 sequence: CASTKRTSGRDEQFF. The CDR3 DNA follows: TGCGCCAGCACCAAGCGAACATCGGGGAGGGATGAGCAGTTCTTC. The chain employs TRBV5-1 and TRBJ2-1; 7 nucleotides align to TRBD2. The CDR3 loop spans 15 amino acids. V dropped 6 bases and J dropped 8; count of bases not matched to a gene: 14. CDR1 is SGHRS, CDR2 YFSETQ, per germline.

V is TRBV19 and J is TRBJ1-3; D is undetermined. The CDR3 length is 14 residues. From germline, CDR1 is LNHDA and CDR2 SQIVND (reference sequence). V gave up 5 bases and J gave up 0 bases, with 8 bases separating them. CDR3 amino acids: CASSLVNSGNTIYF. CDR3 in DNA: TGTGCCAGTAGTTTGGTAAACTCTGGAAACACCATATATTTT.

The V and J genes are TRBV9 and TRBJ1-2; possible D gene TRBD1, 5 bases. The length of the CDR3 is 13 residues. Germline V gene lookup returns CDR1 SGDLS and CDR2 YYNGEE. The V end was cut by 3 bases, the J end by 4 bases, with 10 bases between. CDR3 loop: CASSEGQTYGYTF. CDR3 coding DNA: TGTGCCAGCAGCGAGGGGCAGACCTATGGCTACACCTTC.

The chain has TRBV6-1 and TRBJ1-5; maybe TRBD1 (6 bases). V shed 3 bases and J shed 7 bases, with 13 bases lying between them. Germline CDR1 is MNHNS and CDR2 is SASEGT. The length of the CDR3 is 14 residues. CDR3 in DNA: TGTGCCAGCAGTGAGCGTATTCAGGGGCAGCCCCAGCATTTT. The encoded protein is CASSERIQGQPQHF.

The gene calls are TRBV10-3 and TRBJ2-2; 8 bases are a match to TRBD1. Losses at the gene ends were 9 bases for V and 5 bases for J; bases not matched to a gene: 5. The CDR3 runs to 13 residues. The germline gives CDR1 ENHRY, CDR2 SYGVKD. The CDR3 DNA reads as TGTGCCATGCGGACAGGGACTACCGGGGAGCTGTTTTTT. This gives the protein CAMRTGTTGELFF.

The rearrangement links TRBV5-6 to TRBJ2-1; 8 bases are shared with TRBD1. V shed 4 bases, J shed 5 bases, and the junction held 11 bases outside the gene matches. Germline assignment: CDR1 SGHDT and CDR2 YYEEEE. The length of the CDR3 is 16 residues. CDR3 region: CASSAQAGGPHNEQFF. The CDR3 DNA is TGTGCCAGCAGCGCCCAAGCAGGGGGCCCTCACAATGAGCAGTTCTTC.

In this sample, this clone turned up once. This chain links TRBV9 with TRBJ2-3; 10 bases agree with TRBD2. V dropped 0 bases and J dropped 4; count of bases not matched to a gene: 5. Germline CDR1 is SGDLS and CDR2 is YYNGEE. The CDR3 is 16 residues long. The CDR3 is CASSVVTSGNPDTQYF. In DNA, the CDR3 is TGTGCCAGCAGCGTAGTTACTAGCGGGAACCCAGATACGCAGTATTTT.

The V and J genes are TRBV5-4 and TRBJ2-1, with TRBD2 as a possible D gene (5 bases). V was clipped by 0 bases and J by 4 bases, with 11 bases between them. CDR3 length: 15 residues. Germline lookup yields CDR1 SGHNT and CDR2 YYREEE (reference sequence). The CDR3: CASSLADGEYNEQFF. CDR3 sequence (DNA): TGTGCCAGCAGCTTGGCGGACGGGGAGTACAATGAGCAGTTCTTC.

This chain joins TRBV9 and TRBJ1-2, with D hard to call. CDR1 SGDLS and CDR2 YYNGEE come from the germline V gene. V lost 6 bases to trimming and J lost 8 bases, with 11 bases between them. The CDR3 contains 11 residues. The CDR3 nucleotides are TGTGCCAGCACAAGGGATATGGGCTACACCTTC. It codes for CASTRDMGYTF.

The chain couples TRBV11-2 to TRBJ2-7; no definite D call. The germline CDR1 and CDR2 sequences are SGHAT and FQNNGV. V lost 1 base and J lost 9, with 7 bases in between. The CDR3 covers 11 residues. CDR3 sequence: CASSLGSTQYF. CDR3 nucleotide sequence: TGTGCCAGCAGCTTAGGGTCGACGCAGTACTTC.

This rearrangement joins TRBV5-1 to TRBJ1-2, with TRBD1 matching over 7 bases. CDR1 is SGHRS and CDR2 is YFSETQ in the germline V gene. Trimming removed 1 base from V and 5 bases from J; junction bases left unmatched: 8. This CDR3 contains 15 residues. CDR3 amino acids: CASSLPTGEGYGYTF. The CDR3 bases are TGCGCCAGCAGCTTGCCAACAGGGGAAGGGTATGGCTACACCTTC.

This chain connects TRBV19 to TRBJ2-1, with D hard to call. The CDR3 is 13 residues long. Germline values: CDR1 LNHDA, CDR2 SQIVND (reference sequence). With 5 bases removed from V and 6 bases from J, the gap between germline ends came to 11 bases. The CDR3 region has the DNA TGTGCCAGTAGTCACGTTGACCCCAATGAGCAGTTCTTC. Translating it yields CASSHVDPNEQFF. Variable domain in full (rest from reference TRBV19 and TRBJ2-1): DGGITQSPKYLFRKEGQNVTLSCEQNLNHDAMYWYRQDPGQGLRLIYYSQIVNDFQKGDIAEGYSVSREKKESFPLTVTSAQKNPTAFYLCASSHVDPNEQFFGPGTRLTVL.

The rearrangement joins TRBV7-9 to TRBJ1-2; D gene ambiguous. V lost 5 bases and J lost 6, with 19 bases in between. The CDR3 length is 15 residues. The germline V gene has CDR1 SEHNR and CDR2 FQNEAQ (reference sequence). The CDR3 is CASSERRGFGNGYTF. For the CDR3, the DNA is TGTGCCAGCAGCGAGAGACGGGGATTTGGGAATGGCTACACCTTC.

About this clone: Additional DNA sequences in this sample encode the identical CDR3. CDR3 sequence (DNA): TGTGCCAGCGCCGGGGATACGCAGTATTTT. Translation: CASAGDTQYF. J is TRBJ2-3 and V is TRBV11-3, with unresolved D. This CDR3 is 10 amino acids long. V was pared by 8 bases and J by 6 bases, with 6 bases between. Germline CDR1 and CDR2: SGHNT and YENEEA. The whole variable domain, filled in from reference TRBV11-3 and TRBJ2-3, reads EAGVVQSPRYKIIEKKQPVAFWCNPISGHNTLYWYLQNLGQGPELLIRYENEEAVDDSQLPKDRFSAERLKGVDSTLKIQPAELGDSAVYLCASAGDTQYFGPGTRLTVL.

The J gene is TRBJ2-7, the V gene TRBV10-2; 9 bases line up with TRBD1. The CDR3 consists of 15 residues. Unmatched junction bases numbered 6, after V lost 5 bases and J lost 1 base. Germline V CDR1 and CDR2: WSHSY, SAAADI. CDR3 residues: CASSSGTGLSYEQYF. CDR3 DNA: TGCGCCAGCAGTTCCGGGACAGGGTTATCCTACGAGCAGTACTTC.

The CDR3 DNA is TGCAGCGTAGCACCCCCCTCCACAGATACGCAGTATTTT. It specifies CSVAPPSTDTQYF. V usage is TRBV29-1 and J usage is TRBJ2-3, with no clear D. CDR1 is SQVTM and CDR2 is ANQGSEA in the germline V gene. This CDR3 has 13 residues. Trimming left V 6 bases short and J 2 bases short, with 12 bases between.

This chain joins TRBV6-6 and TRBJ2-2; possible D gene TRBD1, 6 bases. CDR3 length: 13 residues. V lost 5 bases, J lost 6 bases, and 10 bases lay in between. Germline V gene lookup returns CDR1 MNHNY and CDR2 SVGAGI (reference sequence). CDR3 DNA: TGTGCCAGCAGTAACACAGGGCCCGGGGAGCTGTTTTTT. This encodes CASSNTGPGELFF.

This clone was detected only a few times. CDR3 amino acids: CASSGTSSYEQYF. In DNA form, the CDR3 reads TGTGCCAGCAGCGGGACTAGCTCCTACGAGCAGTACTTC. The rearrangement uses TRBV9 and TRBJ2-7; 7 bases match TRBD2. V dropped 3 bases and J dropped 0; count of bases not matched to a gene: 0. Germline V gene sequence: CDR1 SGDLS, CDR2 YYNGEE. The CDR3 extends over 13 amino acids.

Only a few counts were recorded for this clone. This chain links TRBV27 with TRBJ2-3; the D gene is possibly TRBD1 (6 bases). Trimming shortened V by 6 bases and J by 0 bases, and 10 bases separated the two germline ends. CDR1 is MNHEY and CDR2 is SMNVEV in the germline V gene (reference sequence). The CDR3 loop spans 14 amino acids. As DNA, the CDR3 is TGTGCCAGCAGGCCGACAGGTAGCACAGATACGCAGTATTTT. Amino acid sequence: CASRPTGSTDTQYF.

The CDR3 bases are TGTGCCAGCAGTTACTCGGGGTCCACGGCCTATGGCTACACCTTC. It translates to CASSYSGSTAYGYTF. The genes are TRBV6-5 and TRBJ1-2; D is uncertain. The CDR3 has 15 amino acids. In germline, CDR1 is MNHEY, CDR2 SVGAGI. Between the trimmed V and J ends, which lost 0 bases and 4 bases, there was a span of 12 bases.